This T cell receptor beta chain was found in a study of shared clonotypes between healthy human individuals. Running of the assay took place at deep level. Assay used: immunoSEQ multiplex PCR; TCRdb lists only in-frame clones, some missing. The sample has roughly 480,000 clones; 70% to 85% are singletons. V lost 1 base and J lost 1; bases outside the gene matches: 1. The CDR3 is 15 residues long. CDR1 and CDR2 (germline): SGHRS, YFSETQ. The origin of this receptor is a woman aged 40 to 50 in good health. Some clones in this sample may be carry-over from other donors' samples. The gene calls are TRBV5-1 and TRBJ1-2; 10 bases align to TRBD1. The sample consisted of PBMCs. CDR3 sequence (DNA): TGCGCCAGCAGCTTGAGGGACAGGGGTAACTATGGCTACACCTTC. This gives the protein CASSLRDRGNYGYTF.